Given below is one TCR beta chain in context. Its specificity is unknown. The entry originates in a study of T cells in Graves' hyperthyroidism and ophthalmopathy. RNA transcripts gave rise to amplified TCR beta CDR3 regions. The TCR CDR3 first-round RT-PCR relied on the HTBI primer set. From the multiplex PCR reads, TCRdb called clonotypes with MiXCR, one entry per CDR3 protein. The sample lists about 710,000 distinct CDR3 sequences; approximately 16% were seen once. Study-wide results and limits: Ophthalmopathy was distinguished from stable hyperthyroidism by 13 V-J signatures.

The sequencing sample was made of blood. This receptor was identified in a man between 18 and 35 years old with Graves' hyperthyroidism.

CDR3 in amino acids: CSARDRTGNQPQHF. CDR3 nucleotide sequence: TGCAGTGCCCGGGACAGGACGGGCAATCAGCCCCAGCATTTT. The chain links TRBV20-1 to TRBJ1-5; 8 nucleotides align to TRBD1. V trimming: 6 bases; J trimming: 2 bases; junction bases outside the gene matches: 6. The CDR3 is 14 amino acids. Germline-derived CDR1 and CDR2 are DFQATT and SNEGSKA (reference sequence).